This T cell receptor (beta chain) was obtained from a study of T cell changes during pregnancy in multiple sclerosis. The V segment lost 4 bases and the J segment 2 bases; nucleotides outside the gene matches: 5. Germline assignment: CDR1 MNHEY and CDR2 SMNVEV (reference sequence). The CDR3 consists of 15 residues. The assay was immunoSEQ multiplex PCR, and TCRdb's table has in-frame clones only and misses some. Of 35,000 or so clones listed, 88% are singletons. The V and J genes are TRBV27 and TRBJ2-3, with TRBD1 matching 8 bases. The sequencing here drew on CD4+ T cells from peripheral blood mononuclear cells, taken before pregnancy. The receptor comes from a female donor with multiple sclerosis, enrolled in a pregnancy study. CDR3 nucleotides: TGTGCCAGCAGTTCGGGACAGGATTACACAGATACGCAGTATTTT. Protein: CASSSGQDYTDTQYF.